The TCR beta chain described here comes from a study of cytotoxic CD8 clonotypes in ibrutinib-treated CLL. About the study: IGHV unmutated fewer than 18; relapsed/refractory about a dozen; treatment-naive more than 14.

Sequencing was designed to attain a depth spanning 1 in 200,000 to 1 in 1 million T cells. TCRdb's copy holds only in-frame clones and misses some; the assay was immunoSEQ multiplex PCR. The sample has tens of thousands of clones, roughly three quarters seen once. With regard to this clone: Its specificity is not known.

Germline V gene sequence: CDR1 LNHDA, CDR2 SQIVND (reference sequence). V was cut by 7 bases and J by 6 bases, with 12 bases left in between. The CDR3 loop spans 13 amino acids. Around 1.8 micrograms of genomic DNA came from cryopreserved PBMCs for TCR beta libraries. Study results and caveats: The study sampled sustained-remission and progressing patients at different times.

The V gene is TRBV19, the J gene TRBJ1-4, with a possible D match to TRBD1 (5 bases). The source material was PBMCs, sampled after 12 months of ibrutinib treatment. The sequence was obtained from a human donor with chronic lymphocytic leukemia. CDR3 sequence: CASNGREYEKLFF. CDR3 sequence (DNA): TGTGCCAGTAACGGCAGGGAGTATGAAAAACTGTTTTTT.